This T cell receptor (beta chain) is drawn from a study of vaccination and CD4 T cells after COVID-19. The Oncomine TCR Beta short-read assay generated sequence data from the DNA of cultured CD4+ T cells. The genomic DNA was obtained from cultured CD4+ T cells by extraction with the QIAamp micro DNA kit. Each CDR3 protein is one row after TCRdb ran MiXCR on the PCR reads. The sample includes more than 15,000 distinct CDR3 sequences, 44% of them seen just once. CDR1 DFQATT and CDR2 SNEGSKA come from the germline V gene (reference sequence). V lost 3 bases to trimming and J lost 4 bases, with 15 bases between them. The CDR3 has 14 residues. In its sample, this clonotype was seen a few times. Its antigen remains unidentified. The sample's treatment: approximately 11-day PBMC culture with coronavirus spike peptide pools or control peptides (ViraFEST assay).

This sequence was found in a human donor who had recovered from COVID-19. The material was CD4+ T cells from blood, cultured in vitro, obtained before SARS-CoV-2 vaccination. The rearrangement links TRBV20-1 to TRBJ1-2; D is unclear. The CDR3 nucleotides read TGCAGTGCTAGCGCTTCGGTGACGGCCTATGGCTACACCTTC. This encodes CSASASVTAYGYTF.